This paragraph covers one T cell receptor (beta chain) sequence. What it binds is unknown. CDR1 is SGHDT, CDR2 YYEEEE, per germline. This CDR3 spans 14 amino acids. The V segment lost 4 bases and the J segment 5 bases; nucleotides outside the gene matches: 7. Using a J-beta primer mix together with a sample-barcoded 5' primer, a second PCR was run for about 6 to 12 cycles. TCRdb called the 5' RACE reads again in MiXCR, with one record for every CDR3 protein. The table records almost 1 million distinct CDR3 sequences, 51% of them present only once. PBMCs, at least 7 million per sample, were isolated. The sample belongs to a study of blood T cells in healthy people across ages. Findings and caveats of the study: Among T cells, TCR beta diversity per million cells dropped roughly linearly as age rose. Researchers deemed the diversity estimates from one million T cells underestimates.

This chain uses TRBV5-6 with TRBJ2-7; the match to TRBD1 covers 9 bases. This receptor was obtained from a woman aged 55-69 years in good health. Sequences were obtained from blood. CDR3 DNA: TGTGCCAGCAGCGGGGGGGACAGGGATCACGAGCAGTACTTC. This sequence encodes CASSGGDRDHEQYF.